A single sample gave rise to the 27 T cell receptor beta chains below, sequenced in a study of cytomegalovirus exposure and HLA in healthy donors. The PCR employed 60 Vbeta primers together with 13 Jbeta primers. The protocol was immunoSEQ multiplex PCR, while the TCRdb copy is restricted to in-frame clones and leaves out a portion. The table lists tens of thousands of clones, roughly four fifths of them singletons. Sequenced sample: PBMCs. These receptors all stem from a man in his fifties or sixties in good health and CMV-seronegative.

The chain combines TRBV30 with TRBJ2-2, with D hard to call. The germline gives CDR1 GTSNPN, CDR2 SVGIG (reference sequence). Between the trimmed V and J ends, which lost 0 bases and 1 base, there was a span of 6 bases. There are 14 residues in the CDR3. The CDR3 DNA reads TGTGCCTGGAGTGTAACAAGGAACACCGGGGAGCTGTTTTTT. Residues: CAWSVTRNTGELFF.

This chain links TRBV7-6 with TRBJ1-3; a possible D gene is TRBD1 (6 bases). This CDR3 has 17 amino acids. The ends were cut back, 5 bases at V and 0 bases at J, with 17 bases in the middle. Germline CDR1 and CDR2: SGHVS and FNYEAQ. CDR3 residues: CASSPGQLDYSGNTIYF. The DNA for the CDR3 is TGTGCCAGCAGCCCCGGACAGCTCGATTACTCTGGAAACACCATATATTTT.

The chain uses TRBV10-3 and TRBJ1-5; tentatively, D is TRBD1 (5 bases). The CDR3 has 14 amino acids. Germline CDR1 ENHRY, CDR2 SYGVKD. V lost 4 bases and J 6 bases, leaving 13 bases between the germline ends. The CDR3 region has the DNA TGTGCCATCAGTGGGGGGGAATCGGGTCAGCCCCAGCATTTT. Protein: CAISGGESGQPQHF.

The CDR3 loop reads CASRISGAQDTQYF. CDR3 bases: TGTGCCAGCAGGATTAGCGGGGCTCAGGATACGCAGTATTTT. The chain combines TRBV6-5 with TRBJ2-3; 8 bases are a match to TRBD2. Germline V gene sequence: CDR1 MNHEY, CDR2 SVGAGI. Trimming at V came to 6 bases and at J to 6 bases, leaving 8 bases not matched to a gene. CDR3 length equals 14 residues.

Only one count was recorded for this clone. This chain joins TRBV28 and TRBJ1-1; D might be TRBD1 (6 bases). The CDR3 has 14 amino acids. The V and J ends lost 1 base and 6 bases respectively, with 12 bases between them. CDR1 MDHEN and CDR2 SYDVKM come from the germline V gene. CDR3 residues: CASSLSGGGPEAFF. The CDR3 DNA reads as TGTGCCAGCAGTTTATCGGGGGGCGGGCCTGAAGCTTTCTTT.

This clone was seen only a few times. The CDR3 sequence: CASRDRGLTEAFF. In nucleotides, the CDR3 is TGTGCCAGTAGAGATAGGGGGCTCACTGAAGCTTTCTTT. The chain couples TRBV19 to TRBJ1-1; 7 nucleotides line up with TRBD1. CDR3 size: 13 residues. Germline V lookup: CDR1 LNHDA, CDR2 SQIVND (reference sequence). Losses at the gene ends were 6 bases for V and 4 bases for J; bases not matched to a gene: 5.

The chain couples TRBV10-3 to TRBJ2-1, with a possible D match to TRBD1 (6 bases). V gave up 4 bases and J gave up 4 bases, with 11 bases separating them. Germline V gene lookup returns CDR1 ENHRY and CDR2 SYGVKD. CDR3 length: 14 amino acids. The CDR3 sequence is CAISVRTEYNEQFF. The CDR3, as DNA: TGTGCCATCAGTGTAAGGACAGAGTACAATGAGCAGTTCTTC.

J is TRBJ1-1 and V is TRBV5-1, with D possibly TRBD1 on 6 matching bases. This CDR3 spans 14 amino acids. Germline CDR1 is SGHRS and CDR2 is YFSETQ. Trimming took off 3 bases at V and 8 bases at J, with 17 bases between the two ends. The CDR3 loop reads CASSWGGGRKEAFF. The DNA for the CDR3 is TGCGCCAGCAGCTGGGGCGGGGGGCGGAAAGAAGCTTTCTTT.

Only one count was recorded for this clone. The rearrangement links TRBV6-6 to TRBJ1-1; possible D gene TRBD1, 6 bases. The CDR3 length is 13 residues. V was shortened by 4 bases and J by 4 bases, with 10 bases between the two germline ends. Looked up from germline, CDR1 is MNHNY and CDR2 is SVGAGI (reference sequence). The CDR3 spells CASSSDRITEAFF. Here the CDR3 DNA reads TGTGCCAGCAGTTCCGACAGGATCACTGAAGCTTTCTTT.

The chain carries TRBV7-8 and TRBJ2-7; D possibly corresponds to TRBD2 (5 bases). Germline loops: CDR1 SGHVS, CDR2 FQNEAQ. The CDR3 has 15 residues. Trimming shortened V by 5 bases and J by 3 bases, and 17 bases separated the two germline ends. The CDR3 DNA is TGTGCCAGCAGCCATGGACTGGGAATTTACTACGAGCAGTACTTC. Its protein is CASSHGLGIYYEQYF. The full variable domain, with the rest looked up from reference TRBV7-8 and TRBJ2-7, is GAGVSQSPRYKVAKRGQDVALRCDPISGHVSLFWYQQALGQGPEFLTYFQNEAQLDKSGLPSDRFFAERPEGSVSTLKIQRTQQEDSAVYLCASSHGLGIYYEQYFGPGTRLTVT.

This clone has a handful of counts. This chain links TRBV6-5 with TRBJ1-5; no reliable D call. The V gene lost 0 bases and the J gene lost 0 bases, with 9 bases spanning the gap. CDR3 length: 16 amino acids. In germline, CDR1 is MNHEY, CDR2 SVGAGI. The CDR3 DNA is TGTGCCAGCAGTTACTCGAGTGTTTATAGCAATCAGCCCCAGCATTTT. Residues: CASSYSSVYSNQPQHF.

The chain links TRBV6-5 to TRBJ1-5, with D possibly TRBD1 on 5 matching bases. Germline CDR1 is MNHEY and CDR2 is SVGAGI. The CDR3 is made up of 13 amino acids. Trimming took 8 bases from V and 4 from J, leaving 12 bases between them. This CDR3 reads CASSGRGNQPQHF. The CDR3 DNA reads TGTGCCAGCTCAGGGAGGGGAAATCAGCCCCAGCATTTT.

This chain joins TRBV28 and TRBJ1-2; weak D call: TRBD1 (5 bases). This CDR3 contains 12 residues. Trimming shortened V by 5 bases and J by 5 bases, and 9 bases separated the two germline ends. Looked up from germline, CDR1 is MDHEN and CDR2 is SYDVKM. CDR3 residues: CASSKDRYGYTF. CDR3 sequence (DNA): TGTGCCAGCAGTAAAGACAGATATGGCTACACCTTC.

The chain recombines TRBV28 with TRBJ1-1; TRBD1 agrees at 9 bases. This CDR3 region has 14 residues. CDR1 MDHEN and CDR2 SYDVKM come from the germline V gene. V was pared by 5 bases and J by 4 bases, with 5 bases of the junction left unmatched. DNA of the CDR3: TGTGCCAGCAGTGAAGGGACAGGGCTCACTGAAGCTTTCTTT. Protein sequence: CASSEGTGLTEAFF.

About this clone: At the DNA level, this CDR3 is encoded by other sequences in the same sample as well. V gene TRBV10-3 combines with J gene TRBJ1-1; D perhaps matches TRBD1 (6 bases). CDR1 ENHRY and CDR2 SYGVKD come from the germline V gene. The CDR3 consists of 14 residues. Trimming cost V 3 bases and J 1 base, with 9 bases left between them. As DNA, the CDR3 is TGTGCCATCAGTGATAGGGGGGGGAACACTGAAGCTTTCTTT. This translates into CAISDRGGNTEAFF.

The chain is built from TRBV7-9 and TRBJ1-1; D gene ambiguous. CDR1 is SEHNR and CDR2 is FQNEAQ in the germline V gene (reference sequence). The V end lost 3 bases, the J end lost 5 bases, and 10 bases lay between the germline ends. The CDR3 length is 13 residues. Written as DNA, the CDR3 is TGTGCCAGCAGCTTTTATGGCGGGACTGAAGCTTTCTTT. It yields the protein CASSFYGGTEAFF.

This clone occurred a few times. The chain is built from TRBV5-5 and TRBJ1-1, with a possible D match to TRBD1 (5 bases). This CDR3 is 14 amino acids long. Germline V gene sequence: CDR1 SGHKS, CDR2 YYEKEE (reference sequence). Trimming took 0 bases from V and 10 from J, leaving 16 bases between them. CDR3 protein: CASSLEGGGHPAFF. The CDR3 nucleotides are TGTGCCAGCAGCTTGGAAGGTGGCGGACACCCAGCTTTCTTT.

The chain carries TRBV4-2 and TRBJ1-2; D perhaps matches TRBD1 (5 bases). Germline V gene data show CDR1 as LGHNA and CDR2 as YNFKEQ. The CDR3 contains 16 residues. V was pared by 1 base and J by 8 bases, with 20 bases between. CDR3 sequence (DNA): TGTGCCAGCAGCCAAGGTGGTGGTCAGGGATCTGACGGCTACACCTTC. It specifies CASSQGGGQGSDGYTF.

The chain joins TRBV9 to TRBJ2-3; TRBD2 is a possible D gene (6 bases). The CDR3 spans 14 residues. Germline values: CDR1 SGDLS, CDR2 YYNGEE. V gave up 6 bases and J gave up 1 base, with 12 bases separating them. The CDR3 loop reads CASTGAGRTDTQYF. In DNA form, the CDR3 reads TGTGCCAGCACCGGGGCGGGGCGCACAGATACGCAGTATTTT.

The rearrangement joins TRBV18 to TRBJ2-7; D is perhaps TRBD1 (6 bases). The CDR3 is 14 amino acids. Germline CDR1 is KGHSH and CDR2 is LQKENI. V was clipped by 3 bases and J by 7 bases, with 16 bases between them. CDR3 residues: CASSPEQGVGEQYF. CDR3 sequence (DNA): TGTGCCAGCTCACCGGAACAGGGAGTGGGAGAGCAGTACTTC.

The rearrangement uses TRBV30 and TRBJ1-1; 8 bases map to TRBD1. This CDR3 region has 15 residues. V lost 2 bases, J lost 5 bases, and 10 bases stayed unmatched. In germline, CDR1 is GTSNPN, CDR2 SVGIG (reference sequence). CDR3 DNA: TGTGCCTGGAGTCCCTTTGCAGGGGGCAGGACTGAAGCTTTCTTT. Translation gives CAWSPFAGGRTEAFF.

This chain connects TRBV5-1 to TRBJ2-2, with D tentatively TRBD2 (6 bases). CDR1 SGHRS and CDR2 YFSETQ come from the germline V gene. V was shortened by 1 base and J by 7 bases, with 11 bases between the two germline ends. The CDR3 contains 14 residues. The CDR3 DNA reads TGCGCCAGCAGCTTGACGACCGGGAGCGGGGAGCTGTTTTTT. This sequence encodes CASSLTTGSGELFF. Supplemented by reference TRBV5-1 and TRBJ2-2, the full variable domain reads KAGVTQTPRYLIKTRGQQVTLSCSPISGHRSVSWYQQTPGQGLQFLFEYFSETQRNKGNFPGRFSGRQFSNSRSEMNVSTLELGDSALYLCASSLTTGSGELFFGEGSRLTVL.

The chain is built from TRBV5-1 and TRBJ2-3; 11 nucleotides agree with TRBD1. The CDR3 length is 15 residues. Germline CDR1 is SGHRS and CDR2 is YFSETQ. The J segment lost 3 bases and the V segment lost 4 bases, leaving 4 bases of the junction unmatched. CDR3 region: CASSLGTGGTDTQYF. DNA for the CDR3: TGCGCCAGCAGCCTGGGGACAGGGGGGACAGATACGCAGTATTTT.

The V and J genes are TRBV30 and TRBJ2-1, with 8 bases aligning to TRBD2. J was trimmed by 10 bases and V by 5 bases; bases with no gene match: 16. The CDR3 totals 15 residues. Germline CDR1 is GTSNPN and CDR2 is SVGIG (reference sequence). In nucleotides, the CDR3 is TGTGCCTGGGCACCATCGAGCGGGAGACGCCACGAGCAGTTCTTC. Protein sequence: CAWAPSSGRRHEQFF.

CDR3 sequence (DNA): TGCAGCGTAGCTCAGGTGAACACTGAAGCTTTCTTT. The encoded protein is CSVAQVNTEAFF. V is TRBV29-1 and J is TRBJ1-1; D ambiguous. The CDR3 is made up of 12 amino acids. Trimming pared 6 bases from V and 0 bases from J, leaving 8 bases between. CDR1 SQVTM and CDR2 ANQGSEA come from the germline V gene.

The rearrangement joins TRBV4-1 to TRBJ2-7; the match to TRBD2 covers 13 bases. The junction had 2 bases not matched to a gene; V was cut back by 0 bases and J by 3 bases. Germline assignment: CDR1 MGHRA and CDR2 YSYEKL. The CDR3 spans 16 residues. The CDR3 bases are TGCGCCAGCAGCCAAGATTGGACTAGCGGGGGCTACGAGCAGTACTTC. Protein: CASSQDWTSGGYEQYF.

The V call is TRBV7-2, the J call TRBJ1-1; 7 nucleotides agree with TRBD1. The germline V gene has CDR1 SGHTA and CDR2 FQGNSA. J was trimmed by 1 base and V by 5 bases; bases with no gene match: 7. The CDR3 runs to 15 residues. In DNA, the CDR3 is TGTGCCAGCAGCATTCCGACAGGGAGGAACACTGAAGCTTTCTTT. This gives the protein CASSIPTGRNTEAFF.